This TCR beta chain was recorded in a study of T cells in Graves' hyperthyroidism and ophthalmopathy. Study-level points and caveats: Among thyroid clonotypes expanded above 0.001, most also appeared in blood.

Between the trimmed V and J ends, which lost 0 bases and 7 bases, there was a span of 9 bases. CDR1 is GTSNPN, CDR2 SVGIG, per germline (reference sequence). The CDR3 extends over 12 amino acids. A word on this clonotype: Its antigen is currently unknown.

Amplification yielded TCR beta CDR3 regions, with RNA transcripts as the source. HTBI primers were used for first-round RT-PCR of the TCR CDR3. TCRdb analysed the multiplex PCR reads with MiXCR anew, one entry per CDR3 protein. This table holds hundreds of thousands of distinct CDR3 sequences, more than 11% found once. The rearrangement joins TRBV30 to TRBJ1-1; weak D call: TRBD1 (5 bases). This clonotype was obtained from a woman aged 25 to 39 with Graves' hyperthyroidism that later progressed to Graves' ophthalmopathy. Specimen: blood. The CDR3, as DNA: TGTGCCTGGAGTGTCTGGGGGGGTGAAGCTTTCTTT. Translated, it gives CAWSVWGGEAFF.